This T cell receptor beta chain derives from a study of identical twins. Germline CDR1 is SGDLS and CDR2 is YYNGEE. The ends were cut back, 2 bases at V and 3 bases at J, with 8 bases in the middle. CDR3 size: 13 residues. TCRdb re-analysed the 5' RACE reads in MiXCR, keeping a single row per CDR3 protein. Of roughly 480,000 distinct CDR3 sequences detected, about 24% appear once; the ten largest clones hold around 3%. A remark on this clonotype: What it binds is unknown.

Findings of the study overall: Findings depended on cross-sectional statistics rather than tracking the same donors.

These records were also assigned to another study, of T cells expressing NK-cell markers. From that report: Obtained from sorted CD3+CD56+NKG2C+, CD3+CD56+NKG2C- and CD3+CD56-NKG2C+ T cells were the TCR beta repertoires. Four donors' CD3+CD56-NKG2C+ cells were dominated by the same clonotypes.

J is TRBJ1-2 and V is TRBV9, with a tentative D call TRBD1 (5 bases). What was sequenced was CD4+ T cells sorted from blood. The origin of this receptor is a woman aged 18-29 years in good health. The chain's CDR3 is CASSVRVDYGYTF. The CDR3 coding sequence is TGTGCCAGCAGCGTCAGGGTGGACTATGGCTACACCTTC. Combining the CDR3 with reference TRBV9 and TRBJ1-2 gives the whole variable domain DSGVTQTPKHLITATGQRVTLRCSPRSGDLSVYWYQQSLDQGLQFLIQYYNGEERAKGNILERFSAQQFPDLHSELNLSSLELGDSALYFCASSVRVDYGYTFGSGTRLTVV.